This TCR beta chain was recovered during a study of blood T cells in healthy people across ages. Points from the study as a whole: Age advanced and TCR beta diversity per million T cells fell, roughly linearly. Higher diversity and more naive CD4+ cells were features of long-lived donors, compared to aged donors.

The second PCR ran about 6 to 12 cycles with a sample-barcoded 5' primer and J-beta primers. All cDNA molecules were each tagged by a template-switch adaptor with 12 random nucleotides. One entry per CDR3 protein, called by TCRdb with MiXCR from the 5' RACE reads. The sample has about 2 million distinct CDR3 sequences, around half seen once. Trimming cost V 8 bases and J 0 bases, with 14 bases left between them. CDR3 length: 14 amino acids. Germline CDR1 is MDHEN and CDR2 is SYDVKM. Remarks on this clonotype: The antigen remains undetermined.

Sample: blood. The V and J genes are TRBV28 and TRBJ2-7; D remains ambiguous. The sequence was obtained from a woman between 40 and 50 years old in good health. The CDR3 DNA reads TGTGCCAGCCAGTACCCGGCGCGCTCCTACGAGCAGTACTTC. As protein: CASQYPARSYEQYF.